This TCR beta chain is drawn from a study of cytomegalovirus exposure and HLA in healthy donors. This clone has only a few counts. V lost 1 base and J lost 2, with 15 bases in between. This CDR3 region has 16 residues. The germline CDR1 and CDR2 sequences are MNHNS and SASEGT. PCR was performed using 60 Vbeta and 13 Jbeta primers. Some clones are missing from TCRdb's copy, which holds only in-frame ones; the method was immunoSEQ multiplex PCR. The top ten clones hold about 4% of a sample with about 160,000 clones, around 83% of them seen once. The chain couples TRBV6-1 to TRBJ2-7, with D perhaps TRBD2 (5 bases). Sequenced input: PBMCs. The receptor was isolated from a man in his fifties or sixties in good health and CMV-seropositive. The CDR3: CASSEEQTWGAYEQYF. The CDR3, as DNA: TGTGCCAGCAGTGAAGAGCAGACCTGGGGAGCCTACGAGCAGTACTTC.